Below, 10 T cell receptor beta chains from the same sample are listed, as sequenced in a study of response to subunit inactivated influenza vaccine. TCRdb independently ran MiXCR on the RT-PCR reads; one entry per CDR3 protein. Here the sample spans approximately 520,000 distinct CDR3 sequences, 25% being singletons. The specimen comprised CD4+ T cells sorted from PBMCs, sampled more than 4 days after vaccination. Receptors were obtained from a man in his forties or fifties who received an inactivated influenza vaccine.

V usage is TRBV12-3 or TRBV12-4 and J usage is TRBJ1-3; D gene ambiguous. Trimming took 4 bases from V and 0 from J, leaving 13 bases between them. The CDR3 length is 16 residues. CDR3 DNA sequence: TGTGCCAGCAGTTCACACAGAGCCGACTCTGGAAACACCATATATTTT. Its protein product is CASSSHRADSGNTIYF.

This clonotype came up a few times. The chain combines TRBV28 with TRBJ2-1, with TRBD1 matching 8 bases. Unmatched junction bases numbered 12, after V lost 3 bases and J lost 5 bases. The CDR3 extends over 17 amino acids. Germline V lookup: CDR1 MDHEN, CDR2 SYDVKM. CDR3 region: CASSFRVDRGLNNEQFF. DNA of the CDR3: TGTGCCAGCAGTTTTCGAGTTGACAGGGGCCTTAACAATGAGCAGTTCTTC.

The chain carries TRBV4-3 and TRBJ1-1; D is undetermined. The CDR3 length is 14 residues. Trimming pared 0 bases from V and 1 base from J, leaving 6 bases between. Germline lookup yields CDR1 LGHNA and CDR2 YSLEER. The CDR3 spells CASSQDPSNTEAFF. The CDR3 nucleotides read TGCGCCAGCAGCCAAGATCCCTCGAACACTGAAGCTTTCTTT.

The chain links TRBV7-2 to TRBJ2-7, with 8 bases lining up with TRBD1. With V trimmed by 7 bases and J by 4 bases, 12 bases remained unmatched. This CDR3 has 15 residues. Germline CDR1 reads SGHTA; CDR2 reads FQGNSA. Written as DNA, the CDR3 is TGTGCCAGCACCACGACCCAGGGGGCGGGTTACGAGCAGTACTTC. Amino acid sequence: CASTTTQGAGYEQYF.

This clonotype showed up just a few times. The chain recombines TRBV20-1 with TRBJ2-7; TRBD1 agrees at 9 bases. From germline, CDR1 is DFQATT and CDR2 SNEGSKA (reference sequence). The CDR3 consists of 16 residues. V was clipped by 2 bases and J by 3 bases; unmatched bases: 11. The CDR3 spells CSARPTPGTGSYEQYF. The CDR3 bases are TGCAGTGCTAGACCAACACCCGGGACAGGGAGCTACGAGCAGTACTTC.

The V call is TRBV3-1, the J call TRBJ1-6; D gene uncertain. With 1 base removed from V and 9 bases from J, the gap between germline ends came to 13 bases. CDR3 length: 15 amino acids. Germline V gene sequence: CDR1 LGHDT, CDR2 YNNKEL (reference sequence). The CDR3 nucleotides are TGTGCCAGCAGCCAAGGGTTCAGTTATGGTTCACCCCTCCACTTT. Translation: CASSQGFSYGSPLHF. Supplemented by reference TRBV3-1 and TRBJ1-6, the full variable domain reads DTAVSQTPKYLVTQMGNDKSIKCEQNLGHDTMYWYKQDSKKFLKIMFSYNNKELIINETVPNRFSPKSPDKAHLNLHINSLELGDSAVYFCASSQGFSYGSPLHFGNGTRLTVT.

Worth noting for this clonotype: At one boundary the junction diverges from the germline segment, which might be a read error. The CDR3 spells CAWSVTGRGVF. DNA of the CDR3: TGTGCCTGGAGTGTAACAGGACGCGGGGTCTTC. This sequence joins TRBV30 and TRBJ2-1, with a tentative D call TRBD2 (6 bases). Germline lookup yields CDR1 GTSNPN and CDR2 SVGIG (reference sequence). This CDR3 is 11 amino acids long.

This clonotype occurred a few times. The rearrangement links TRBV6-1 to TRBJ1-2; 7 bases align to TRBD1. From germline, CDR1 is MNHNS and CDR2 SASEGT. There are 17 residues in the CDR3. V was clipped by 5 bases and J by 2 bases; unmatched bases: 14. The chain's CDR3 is CASSLGRGLARNYGYTF. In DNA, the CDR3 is TGTGCCAGCAGTCTCGGTAGGGGGCTCGCTCGGAACTATGGCTACACCTTC.

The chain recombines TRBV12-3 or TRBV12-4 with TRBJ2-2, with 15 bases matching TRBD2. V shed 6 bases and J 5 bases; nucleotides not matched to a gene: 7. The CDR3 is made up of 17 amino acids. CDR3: CASSMLGLAGGTGELFF. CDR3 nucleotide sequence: TGTGCCAGCAGCATGTTGGGACTAGCGGGAGGAACCGGGGAGCTGTTTTTT.

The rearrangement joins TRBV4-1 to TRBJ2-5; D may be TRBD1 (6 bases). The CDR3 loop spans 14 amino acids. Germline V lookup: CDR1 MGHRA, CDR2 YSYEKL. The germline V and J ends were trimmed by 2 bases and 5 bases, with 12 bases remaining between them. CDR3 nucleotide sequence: TGCGCCAGCAGCCAACCCTACAGGGCGGAGACCCAGTACTTC. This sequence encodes CASSQPYRAETQYF.